One sample yielded the 18 T cell receptor beta chains listed below, sequenced in a study of cytomegalovirus exposure and HLA in healthy donors. The method was immunoSEQ multiplex PCR; TCRdb's version includes in-frame clones alone and lacks a portion of them. The data hold approximately 150,000 clones, with around 90% observed a single time. The sample was PBMCs. These receptors were taken from a young woman in good health and CMV-seropositive.

The J gene is TRBJ2-1, the V gene TRBV21-1; the table's TRBD2 call for D was not verified on the DNA. TRBV21-1 is an annotated pseudogene. The CDR3 length is 12 residues. CDR3 DNA sequence: TGTGCCAGCGGAGGATATTACAATGAGCAGTTCTTC. Amino acids: CASGGYYNEQFF.

This sequence joins TRBV5-4 and TRBJ1-1, with a weak D call TRBD1 (6 bases). V lost 5 bases and J 1 base, leaving 12 bases between the germline ends. The CDR3 loop spans 14 amino acids. CDR1 SGHNT and CDR2 YYREEE come from the germline V gene (reference sequence). DNA for the CDR3: TGTGCCAGCAGAGCTGGACAGAGGAACACTGAAGCTTTCTTT. Amino acid sequence: CASRAGQRNTEAFF.

This rearrangement joins TRBV25-1 to TRBJ2-6; a weak D match, TRBD1 (5 bases). The V gene lost 4 bases and the J gene lost 4 bases, with 14 bases spanning the gap. The CDR3 totals 16 residues. Germline V gene data show CDR1 as MGHDK and CDR2 as SYGVNS. The CDR3 loop reads CASSAPGISGANVLTF. CDR3 coding DNA: TGTGCCAGCAGTGCTCCAGGGATTTCGGGGGCCAACGTCCTGACTTTC.

This clone was counted a single time. This chain links TRBV5-1 with TRBJ1-1; D gene unclear. V was shortened by 1 base and J by 4 bases, with 14 bases between the two germline ends. CDR1 and CDR2 (germline): SGHRS, YFSETQ. This CDR3 is built from 15 residues. The CDR3 loop is CASSLMSWSGTEAFF. CDR3 DNA sequence: TGCGCCAGCAGCTTGATGTCATGGAGTGGCACTGAAGCTTTCTTT.

The CDR3 DNA follows: TGCGCCAGCAGAAAACAGGGGGGGACCGGGGAGCTGTTTTTT. Residues: CASRKQGGTGELFF. The chain recombines TRBV4-1 with TRBJ2-2; TRBD1 is a possible D gene (8 bases). Trimming cost V 6 bases and J 5 bases, with 13 bases left between them. The CDR3 is made up of 14 amino acids. CDR1 is MGHRA, CDR2 YSYEKL, per germline.

The rearrangement joins TRBV6-1 to TRBJ2-7; 8 bases agree with TRBD2. Germline values: CDR1 MNHNS, CDR2 SASEGT. CDR3 length: 13 residues. J lost 3 bases, V lost 6 bases, and 4 bases had no gene match. The CDR3 region is CASRREGLYEQYF. CDR3 sequence (DNA): TGTGCCAGCAGACGGGAGGGCCTCTACGAGCAGTACTTC.

The rearrangement uses TRBV11-1 and TRBJ2-7; 7 bases are shared with TRBD1. Per the germline V gene, CDR1 is SGHAT and CDR2 is FQDESV (reference sequence). J gave up 2 bases and V 2 bases, and 15 bases lay outside the gene matches. The CDR3 sequence is 18 residues long. The CDR3 bases are TGTGCCAGCAGCTTATTGGGGCCAGGGGGTCTTCGCACCTACGAGCAGTACTTC. Protein sequence: CASSLLGPGGLRTYEQYF.

The chain joins TRBV11-2 to TRBJ1-4, with 10 bases matching TRBD1. The germline V gene has CDR1 SGHAT and CDR2 FQNNGV. This CDR3 is 16 amino acids long. Trimming took 1 base from V and 10 from J; bases not matched to a gene: 9. The CDR3 bases are TGTGCCAGCAGCTTAGTAGGGACAGGGGTTGGAGGAAAACTGTTTTTT. It specifies CASSLVGTGVGGKLFF.

This clone was seen a handful of times. The chain is built from TRBV30 and TRBJ1-5, with D perhaps matching TRBD1 (6 bases). Germline lookup yields CDR1 GTSNPN and CDR2 SVGIG (reference sequence). The V end was cut by 3 bases, the J end by 6 bases, with 15 bases between. CDR3 length: 14 residues. DNA for the CDR3: TGTGCCTGGAGGCAGGGGAGTGAGGGTCAGCCCCAGCATTTT. Translating it yields CAWRQGSEGQPQHF.

The chain is built from TRBV11-1 and TRBJ2-7, with 9 bases lining up with TRBD2. Germline V CDR1 and CDR2: SGHAT, FQDESV (reference sequence). Germline trimming cut 5 bases from V and 3 bases from J; bases unmatched to any gene: 11. This CDR3 is built from 16 residues. CDR3 loop: CASSLPSGTSYYEQYF. CDR3 nucleotide sequence: TGTGCCAGCAGCCTACCCTCAGGGACTAGCTACTACGAGCAGTACTTC.

The rearrangement joins TRBV9 to TRBJ2-7; TRBD2 might be the D (6 bases). Germline lookup yields CDR1 SGDLS and CDR2 YYNGEE. V lost 2 bases, J lost 7 bases, and 19 bases lay in between. The CDR3 is 15 amino acids. The CDR3: CASSVGGGPPMEQYF. The CDR3 nucleotides are TGTGCCAGCAGCGTGGGGGGAGGCCCACCCATGGAGCAGTACTTC.

This clone was recorded once. This chain connects TRBV7-6 to TRBJ2-5, with D perhaps matching TRBD2 (6 bases). Trimming cost V 1 base and J 5 bases, with 20 bases left between them. The CDR3 has 17 residues. The germline V gene has CDR1 SGHVS and CDR2 FNYEAQ. CDR3 coding DNA: TGTGCCAGCAGCTTAGAACTCGGGAGAATAAAGGGGGAGACCCAGTACTTC. Amino acids: CASSLELGRIKGETQYF.

V gene TRBV5-6 combines with J gene TRBJ1-3; maybe TRBD1 (5 bases). This CDR3 is built from 14 residues. CDR1 and CDR2 (germline): SGHDT, YYEEEE. Trimming took off 1 base at V and 1 base at J, with 6 bases between the two ends. CDR3 nucleotide sequence: TGTGCCAGCAGCTTGACAGGTTCTGGAAACACCATATATTTT. Protein: CASSLTGSGNTIYF.

This rearrangement joins TRBV20-1 to TRBJ2-3; D unclear. V lost 5 bases and J 5 bases, leaving 5 bases between the germline ends. The CDR3 is made up of 10 amino acids. Germline V CDR1 and CDR2: DFQATT, SNEGSKA (reference sequence). In nucleotides, the CDR3 is TGCAGTGCTTCGAGAGATACGCAGTATTTT. Its protein is CSASRDTQYF.

The V and J genes are TRBV10-3 and TRBJ2-1; 14 bases map to TRBD2. The V segment lost 3 bases and the J segment 0 bases; nucleotides outside the gene matches: 4. Germline V lookup: CDR1 ENHRY, CDR2 SYGVKD. The CDR3 length is 18 residues. Here the CDR3 DNA reads TGTGCCATCAGTGACGGACTAGCGGGAGGAAGCTCCTACAATGAGCAGTTCTTC. This encodes CAISDGLAGGSSYNEQFF.

The chain carries TRBV5-1 and TRBJ2-2, with 9 bases aligning to TRBD2. This CDR3 has 16 residues. Germline trimming cut 4 bases from V and 3 bases from J; bases unmatched to any gene: 7. Per germline, CDR1 SGHRS and CDR2 YFSETQ. CDR3 DNA: TGCGCCAGCAGCCCCCTCGCGGGAGGGTACACCGGGGAGCTGTTTTTT. Its translation: CASSPLAGGYTGELFF.

This clone was seen a single time. This sequence joins TRBV5-4 and TRBJ2-5; 8 nucleotides match TRBD2. The CDR3 totals 16 residues. The V segment lost 5 bases and the J segment 4 bases; nucleotides outside the gene matches: 13. Germline V lookup: CDR1 SGHNT, CDR2 YYREEE (reference sequence). The CDR3 here is CASSFRAGGLAETQYF. CDR3 nucleotides: TGTGCCAGCAGTTTTAGGGCGGGGGGCCTGGCAGAGACCCAGTACTTC.

The chain links TRBV5-6 to TRBJ1-1; 8 bases are a match to TRBD1. The V gene's germline CDR1 is SGHDT and CDR2 YYEEEE. This CDR3 contains 14 residues. Trimming at V came to 4 bases and at J to 2 bases, leaving 4 bases not matched to a gene. CDR3 sequence: CASSRTGINTEAFF. For the CDR3, the DNA is TGTGCCAGCAGCCGGACAGGGATTAACACTGAAGCTTTCTTT.